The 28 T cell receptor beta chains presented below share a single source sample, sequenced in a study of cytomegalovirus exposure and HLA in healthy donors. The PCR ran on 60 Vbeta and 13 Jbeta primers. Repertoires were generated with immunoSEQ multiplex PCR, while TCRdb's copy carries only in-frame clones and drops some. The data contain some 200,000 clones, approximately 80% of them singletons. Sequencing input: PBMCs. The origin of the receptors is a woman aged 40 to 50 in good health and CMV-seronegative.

The CDR3: CASLDAGNFAQPQHF. CDR3 coding DNA: TGTGCCAGTCTCGACGCAGGGAATTTTGCTCAGCCCCAGCATTTT. V and J are TRBV19 and TRBJ1-5, with D possibly being TRBD1 (5 bases). Germline V gives CDR1 LNHDA, CDR2 SQIVND (reference sequence). V shed 8 bases and J shed 6 bases, with 20 bases lying between them. The CDR3 length is 15 residues.

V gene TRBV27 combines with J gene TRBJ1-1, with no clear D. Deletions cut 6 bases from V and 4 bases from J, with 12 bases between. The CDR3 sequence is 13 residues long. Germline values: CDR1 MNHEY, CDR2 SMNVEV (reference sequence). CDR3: CASSPGRVTEAFF. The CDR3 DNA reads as TGTGCCAGCAGCCCCGGGAGGGTCACTGAAGCTTTCTTT.

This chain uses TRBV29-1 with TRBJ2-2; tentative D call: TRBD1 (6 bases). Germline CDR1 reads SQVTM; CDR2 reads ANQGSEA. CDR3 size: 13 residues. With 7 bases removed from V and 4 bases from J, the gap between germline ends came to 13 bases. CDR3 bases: TGCAGCGCCACAGGGTCTTTCACCGGGGAGCTGTTTTTT. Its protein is CSATGSFTGELFF.

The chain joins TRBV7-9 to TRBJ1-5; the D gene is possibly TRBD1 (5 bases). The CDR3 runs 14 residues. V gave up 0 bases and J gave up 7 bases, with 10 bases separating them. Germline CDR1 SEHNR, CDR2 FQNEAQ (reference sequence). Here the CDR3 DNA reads TGTGCCAGCAGCTTAGCGCAAGGGGTACAGCCCCAGCATTTT. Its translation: CASSLAQGVQPQHF.

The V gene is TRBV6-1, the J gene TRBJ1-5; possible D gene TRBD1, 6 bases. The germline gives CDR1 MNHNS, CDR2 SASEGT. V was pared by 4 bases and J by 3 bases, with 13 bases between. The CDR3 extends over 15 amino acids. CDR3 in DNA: TGTGCCAGCAGTGCCGGGGGGCAGCACAATCAGCCCCAGCATTTT. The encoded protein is CASSAGGQHNQPQHF.

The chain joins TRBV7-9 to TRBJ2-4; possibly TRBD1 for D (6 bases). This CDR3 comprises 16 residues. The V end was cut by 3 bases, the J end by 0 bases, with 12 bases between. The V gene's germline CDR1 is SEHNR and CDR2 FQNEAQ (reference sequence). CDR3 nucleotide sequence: TGTGCCAGCAGCTTGGACAGTAATCTAGCCAAAAACATTCAGTACTTC. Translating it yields CASSLDSNLAKNIQYF.

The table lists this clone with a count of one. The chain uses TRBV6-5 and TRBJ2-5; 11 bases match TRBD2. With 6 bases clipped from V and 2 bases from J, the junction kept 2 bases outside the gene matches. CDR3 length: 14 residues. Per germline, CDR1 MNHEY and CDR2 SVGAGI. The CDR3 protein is CASSVAGGQETQYF. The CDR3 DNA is TGTGCCAGCAGCGTAGCGGGGGGGCAAGAGACCCAGTACTTC.

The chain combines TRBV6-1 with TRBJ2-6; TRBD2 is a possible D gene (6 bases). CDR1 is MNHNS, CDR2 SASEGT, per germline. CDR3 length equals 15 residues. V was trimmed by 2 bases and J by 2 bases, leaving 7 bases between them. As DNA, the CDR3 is TGTGCCAGCAGTGAATGGGGGGCTGGGGCCAACGTCCTGACTTTC. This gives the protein CASSEWGAGANVLTF.

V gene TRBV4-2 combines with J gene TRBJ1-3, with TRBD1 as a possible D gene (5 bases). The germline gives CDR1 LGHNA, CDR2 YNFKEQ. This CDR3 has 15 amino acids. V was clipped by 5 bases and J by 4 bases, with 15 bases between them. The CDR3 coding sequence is TGTGCCAGCAGCTACTCAGTGGGGGGGGGAAACACCATATATTTT. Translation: CASSYSVGGGNTIYF.

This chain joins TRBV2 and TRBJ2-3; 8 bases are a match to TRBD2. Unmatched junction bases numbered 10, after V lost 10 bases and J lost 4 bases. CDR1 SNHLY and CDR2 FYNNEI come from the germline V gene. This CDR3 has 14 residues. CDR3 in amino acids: CATRPREGPDTQYF. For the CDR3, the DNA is TGTGCCACCAGACCCCGGGAGGGCCCAGATACGCAGTATTTT.

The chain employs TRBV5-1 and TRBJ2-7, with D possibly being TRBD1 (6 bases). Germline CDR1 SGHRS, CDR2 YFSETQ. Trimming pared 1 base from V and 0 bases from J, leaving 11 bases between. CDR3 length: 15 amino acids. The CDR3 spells CASSLLQGASYEQYF. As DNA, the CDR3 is TGCGCCAGCAGCTTGCTACAGGGAGCCTCCTACGAGCAGTACTTC.

The CDR3 reads CASRQGFNEQYF. The CDR3, as DNA: TGTGCCAGCAGACAGGGTTTCAACGAGCAGTACTTC. The genes are TRBV6-6 and TRBJ2-7, with D maybe TRBD1 (6 bases). This CDR3 is built from 12 residues. The germline V gene has CDR1 MNHNY and CDR2 SVGAGI (reference sequence). V was shortened by 6 bases and J by 5 bases, with 11 bases between the two germline ends.

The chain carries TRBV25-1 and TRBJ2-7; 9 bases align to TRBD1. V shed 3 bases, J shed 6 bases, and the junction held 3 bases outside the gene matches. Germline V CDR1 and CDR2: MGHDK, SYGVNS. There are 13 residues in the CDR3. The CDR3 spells CASSDYRGPEQYF. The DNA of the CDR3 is TGTGCCAGCAGTGACTACAGGGGGCCCGAGCAGTACTTC.

The CDR3 loop reads CASKGFSTGAYEQYF. The DNA of the CDR3 is TGTGCCAGCAAGGGTTTTTCTACAGGAGCCTACGAGCAGTACTTC. V is TRBV6-5 and J is TRBJ2-7; tentatively, D is TRBD1 (5 bases). V lost 7 bases, J lost 2 bases, and 18 bases lay in between. From germline, CDR1 is MNHEY and CDR2 SVGAGI. The CDR3 runs 15 residues.

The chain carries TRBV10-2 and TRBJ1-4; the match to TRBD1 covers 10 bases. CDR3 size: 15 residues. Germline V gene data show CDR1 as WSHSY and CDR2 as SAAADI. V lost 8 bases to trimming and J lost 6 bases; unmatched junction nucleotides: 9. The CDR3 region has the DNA TGCGCCAGCTCGGGACAGGGGCGTTCGGATGAAAAACTGTTTTTT. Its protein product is CASSGQGRSDEKLFF.

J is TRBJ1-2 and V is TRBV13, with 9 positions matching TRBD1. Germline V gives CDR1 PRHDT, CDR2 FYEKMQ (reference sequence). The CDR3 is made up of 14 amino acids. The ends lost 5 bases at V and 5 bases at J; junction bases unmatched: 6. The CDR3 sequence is CASSVEDRGYGYTF. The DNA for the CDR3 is TGTGCCAGCAGCGTAGAGGACAGGGGATATGGCTACACCTTC. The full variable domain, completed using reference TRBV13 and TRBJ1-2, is AAGVIQSPRHLIKEKRETATLKCYPIPRHDTVYWYQQGPGQDPQFLISFYEKMQSDKGSIPDRFSAQQFSDYHSELNMSSLELGDSALYFCASSVEDRGYGYTFGSGTRLTVV.

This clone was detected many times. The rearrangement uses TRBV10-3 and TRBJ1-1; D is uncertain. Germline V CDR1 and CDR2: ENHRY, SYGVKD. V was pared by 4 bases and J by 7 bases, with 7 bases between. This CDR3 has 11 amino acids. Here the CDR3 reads CAISGASEAFF. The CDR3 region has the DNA TGTGCCATCAGTGGGGCAAGTGAAGCTTTCTTT.

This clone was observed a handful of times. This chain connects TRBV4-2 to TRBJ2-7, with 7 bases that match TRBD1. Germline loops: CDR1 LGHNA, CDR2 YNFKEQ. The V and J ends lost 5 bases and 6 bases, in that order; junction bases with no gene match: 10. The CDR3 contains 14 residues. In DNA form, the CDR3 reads TGTGCCAGCAGCACGGGACAGTCTTCCGGCGAGCAGTACTTC. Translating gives CASSTGQSSGEQYF.

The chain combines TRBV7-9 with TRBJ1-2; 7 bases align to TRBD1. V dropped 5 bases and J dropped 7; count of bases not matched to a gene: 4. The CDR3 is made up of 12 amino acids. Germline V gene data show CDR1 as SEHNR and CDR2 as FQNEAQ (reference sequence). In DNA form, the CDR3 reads TGTGCCAGCAGCGAGACAGGGTCTGGCTACACCTTC. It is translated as CASSETGSGYTF.

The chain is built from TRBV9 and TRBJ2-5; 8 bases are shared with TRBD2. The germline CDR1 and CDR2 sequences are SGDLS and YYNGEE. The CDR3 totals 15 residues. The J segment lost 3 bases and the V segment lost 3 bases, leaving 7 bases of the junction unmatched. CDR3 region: CASSGWGTREETQYF. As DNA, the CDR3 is TGTGCCAGCAGCGGATGGGGGACTAGGGAAGAGACCCAGTACTTC. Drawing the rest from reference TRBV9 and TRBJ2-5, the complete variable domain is DSGVTQTPKHLITATGQRVTLRCSPRSGDLSVYWYQQSLDQGLQFLIQYYNGEERAKGNILERFSAQQFPDLHSELNLSSLELGDSALYFCASSGWGTREETQYFGPGTRLLVL.

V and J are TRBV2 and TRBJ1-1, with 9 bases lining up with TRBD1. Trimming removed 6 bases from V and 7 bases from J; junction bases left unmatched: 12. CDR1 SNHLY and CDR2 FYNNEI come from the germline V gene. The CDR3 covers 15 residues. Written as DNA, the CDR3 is TGTGCCAGCAGCCCACGACAGGGGGTGACTAGTGAAGCTTTCTTT. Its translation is CASSPRQGVTSEAFF.

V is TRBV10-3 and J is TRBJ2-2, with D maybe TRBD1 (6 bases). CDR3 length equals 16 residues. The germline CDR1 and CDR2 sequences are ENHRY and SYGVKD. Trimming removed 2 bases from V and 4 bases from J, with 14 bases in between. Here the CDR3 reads CAISEAKQGVTGELFF. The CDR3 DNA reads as TGTGCCATCAGTGAGGCCAAACAGGGTGTCACCGGGGAGCTGTTTTTT.

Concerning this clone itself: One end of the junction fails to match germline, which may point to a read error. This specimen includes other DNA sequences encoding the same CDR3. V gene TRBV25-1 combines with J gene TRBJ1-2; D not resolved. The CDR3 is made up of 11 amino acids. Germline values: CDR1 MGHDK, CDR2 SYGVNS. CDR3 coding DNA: TGCGCCAGCTCCTCCGGTTATGGCTACACCTTC. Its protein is CASSSGYGYTF.

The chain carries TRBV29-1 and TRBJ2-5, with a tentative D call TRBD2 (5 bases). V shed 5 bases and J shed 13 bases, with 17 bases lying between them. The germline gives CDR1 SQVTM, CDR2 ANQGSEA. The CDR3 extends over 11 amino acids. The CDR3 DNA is TGCAGCGTTAATATGGGGAGCTCTGGGTACTTC. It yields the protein CSVNMGSSGYF.

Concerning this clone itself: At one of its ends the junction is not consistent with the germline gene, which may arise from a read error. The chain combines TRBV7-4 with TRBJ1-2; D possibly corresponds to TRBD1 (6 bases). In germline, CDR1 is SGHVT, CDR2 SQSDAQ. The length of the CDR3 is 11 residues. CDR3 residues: CASIDSRDTPW. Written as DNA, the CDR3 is TGTGCCAGCATCGATAGCCGGGACACCCCTTGG.

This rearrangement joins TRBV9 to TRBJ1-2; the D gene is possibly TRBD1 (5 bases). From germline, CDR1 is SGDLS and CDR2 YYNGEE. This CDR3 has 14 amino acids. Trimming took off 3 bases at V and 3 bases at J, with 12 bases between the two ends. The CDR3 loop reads CASSETAGHYGYTF. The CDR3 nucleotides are TGTGCCAGCAGCGAAACAGCGGGACACTATGGCTACACCTTC.

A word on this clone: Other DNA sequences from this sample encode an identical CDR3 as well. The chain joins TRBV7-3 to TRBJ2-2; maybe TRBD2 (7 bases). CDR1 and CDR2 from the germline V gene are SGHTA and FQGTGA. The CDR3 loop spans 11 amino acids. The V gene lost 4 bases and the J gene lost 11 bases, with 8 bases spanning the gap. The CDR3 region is CASSSGGELFF. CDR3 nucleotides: TGTGCCAGCAGCTCGGGGGGCGAGCTGTTTTTT.

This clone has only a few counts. The DNA of the CDR3 is TGTGCCAGCACCTCCTCCGGGACAGGGTTGTATGAGCAGTTCTTC. It yields the protein CASTSSGTGLYEQFF. The V call is TRBV2, the J call TRBJ2-1, with 9 positions matching TRBD1. The CDR3 consists of 15 residues. Trimming removed 7 bases from V and 8 bases from J; junction bases left unmatched: 12. Per germline, CDR1 SNHLY and CDR2 FYNNEI.